This T cell receptor (beta chain) stems from a study of T cells in Graves' hyperthyroidism and ophthalmopathy. Findings of the study overall: Blood also carried most thyroid clonotypes expanded above 0.001.

Trimming took 1 base from V and 11 from J, leaving 17 bases between them. In germline, CDR1 is SGHTA, CDR2 FQGNSA. CDR3 length: 14 amino acids. Template material for amplifying TCR beta CDR3 regions consisted of RNA transcripts. TCR CDR3 regions were first amplified by RT-PCR with HTBI primers. TCRdb ran MiXCR on the multiplex PCR reads and lists one entry per CDR3 protein. The sample holds 550,000 to 800,000 distinct CDR3 sequences, roughly 17% seen once. This clonotype has ten or more counts. Its antigen is not identified. The sample comprised blood. This sequence joins TRBV7-2 and TRBJ1-1; D is undetermined. This TCR came from a man between 18 and 35 years old with Graves' hyperthyroidism. The CDR3 protein is CASSLEEAVYEAFF. DNA for the CDR3: TGTGCCAGCAGCTTAGAGGAAGCCGTTTATGAGGCTTTCTTT.